This T cell receptor beta chain emerged from a study of blood T cells in healthy people across ages (dated by TCRdb to the mid-2010s). Regarding the research as a whole: Template switching captured roughly one uniquely barcoded TCR beta cDNA molecule per two T cells in model experiments. The study measured age-related changes in TCR beta repertoire diversity using deep sequencing normalized with unique cDNA molecular identifiers. To avoid experimental bias, donors of different ages were distributed randomly across sequencing lanes. Two additional independent replicas of 1 million unique cDNA reads from the same blood draw were analyzed for two donors (one aged 18 to 30 and one aged 80 or older). The donors were divided into four age groups: young (average around 15 years), middle-aged (about 39), aged (approximately 62) and long-lived (more than 75).

Trimming takes 3 bases from V and 8 bases from J, and the germline ends sit 13 bases apart. The CDR3 runs 13 amino acids, cysteine and phenylalanine included. The retained sequence is limited to the CDR3, 39 bases, with the frame set at the first base. The germline V gene encodes CDR1 SQVTM and CDR2 ANQGSEA. The approximately 39 donors, aged about 6 to 95 years, were systemically healthy Caucasian individuals from Russia. Each donor gave 8 to 10 milliliters of peripheral blood, drawn into EDTA-treated Vacutainer tubes. Ficoll-Paque density-gradient centrifugation was used to isolate PBMCs, with at least 6.5 million per sample. Total RNA was extracted from PBMCs with Trizol reagent, with at least 5.5 micrograms obtained per sample. For every donor, an aliquot of PBMCs went through flow cytometry to measure the percentages of naive CD45RAhigh/CD27high T cells. The sample holds a few counts of this clonotype. The specificity of this receptor is unknown. It has no much larger one-base neighbor in the sample; base qualities were not kept.

Receptor amplification or capture employed 5' RACE. TCRdb records Illumina HiSeq 2500 as the sequencer. The second PCR ran for roughly 7 to 12 cycles and used a J-beta primer mix along with a sample-barcoded 5' primer. A unique molecular identifier was introduced onto each TCR beta cDNA molecule by a template-switch 5' adaptor carrying 12 random nucleotides. Each sample yielded at least 2.5 million CDR3-containing paired-end reads. First-strand cDNA was synthesized from all RNA with the Mint cDNA synthesis kit, primed by a TRBC-specific oligonucleotide. Following uracil-DNA glycosylase treatment, a first 18-cycle PCR with universal primers M1SS and BC2_uni_R was performed on all cDNA. The original methods were these. For normalization, 1 million high-quality reads were randomly selected from each sample, with every read carrying a distinct molecular identifier. Instead of being binned into consensus sequences, reads that shared molecular identifiers were thrown out. MiTCR, set to a Q25 quality threshold and the strictest error-elimination algorithm, was used for CDR3 identification, clonotype clustering and error correction. A nonparametric unseen species model with Euler transformation was used to estimate a lower bound on total TCR beta diversity. TCRdb passed the public sequencing reads through fastp at Q25 and MiXCR, retaining productive beta sequences. One record per CDR3 amino acid sequence lists the most common genes and DNA. TCRdb's processing, not the authors' own work, is the source of the V and J calls. This sample has around 1,500,000 distinct CDR3 sequences in its table, and 28% of those were observed once. Of the sample, about 8% falls within the top ten clones.

What the work shows at the level of the full study, not this receptor alone: Since profiling was done on bulk unsorted PBMCs, naive and antigen-experienced compartments could not be conclusively compared. Compared with the aged group, more naive CD4+ T cells, fewer expanded clones and increased TCR diversity were shown by the long-lived group, suggesting age selection. Because donor CMV infection status was unknown, age-related changes in expanded clonotypes were potentially confounded. A strong correlation was found between observed TCR beta diversity and the percentage of naive T cells measured by flow cytometry. Observed TCR beta diversity per million T cells fell roughly linearly with age, and a significant reduction was already apparent by age around 44. Total diversity estimates from one million sequenced T cells were considered lower bounds and underestimates.

Rearrangement joined TRBV29-1 to TRBJ1-4, with a weak D call of TRBD1 (5 bases match). The sequenced sample was blood. The TCR sequence derives from a woman between 25 and 40 years old in good health. CDR3 reads: CSVDGAGGEKLFF. The bases read TGCAGCGTTGATGGGGCAGGAGGGGAAAAACTGTTTTTT.